These T cell receptor beta chains were read from a single sample in a study of T cell responses to AZD1222 COVID-19 vaccine. Profiled with immunoSEQ multiplex PCR; TCRdb holds only in-frame clones, not every one. The sample holds some 150,000 clones, around nine tenths seen once. The input for sequencing was peripheral blood, taken on day 0 of MenACWY control vaccination. Receptors were obtained from an adult in good health. Both conserved end residues are part of each CDR3. A D gene is named only where the DNA matches it firmly. For some rows the clone size is stated as once, few or many, or as a class when expanded; others skip it.

j_call clone_size d_call v_call cdr3_nt cdr3_aa
TRBJ2-1 - - TRBV11-3 TGTGCCAGCAGCCTCGGGGGATCGGGAAGCTCCTACAATGAGCAGTTCTTC CASSLGGSGSSYNEQFF
TRBJ1-2 - - TRBV6-5 TGTGCCAGCAGTTACGGGGCTTGGGGCTATGGCTACACCTTC CASSYGAWGYGYTF
TRBJ2-7 - - TRBV2 TGTGCCAGCAGTGAAGCCTACAACTCCTACGAGCAGTACTTC CASSEAYNSYEQYF
TRBJ1-1 - TRBD1 TRBV14 TGTGCCAGCAGCCAAGTGACAGGGCGAGGAACTTGGAACACTGAAGCTTTCTTT CASSQVTGRGTWNTEAFF
TRBJ1-5 - - TRBV2 TGTGCCAGCAGTCTACAGGGTAGCAATCAGCCCCAGCATTTT CASSLQGSNQPQHF
TRBJ2-2 - - TRBV30 TGTGCCTGGAGTATAACGGGGACTCTGTTTTTT CAWSITGTLFF
TRBJ2-2 - TRBD1 TRBV18 TGTGCCAGCTCACCAAGGCAGGGGGACACCGGGGAGCTGTTTTTT CASSPRQGDTGELFF
TRBJ1-6 - TRBD1 TRBV10-3 TGTGCCACCCGGGACAGCAGGAATTCACCCCTCCACTTT CATRDSRNSPLHF
TRBJ1-1 few TRBD1 TRBV12-3/TRBV12-4 TGTGCCAGCACTCAGACAGGGGGCTCTGAAGCTTTCTTT CASTQTGGSEAFF
TRBJ2-2 - - TRBV16 TGTGCCAGCAGCCAAGGGACCGGTGGCCTGTTTTTT CASSQGTGGLFF
TRBJ1-2 - - TRBV19 TGTGCCAGTAGTAAGGACCAGGGGCGCGATGGCTACACCTTC CASSKDQGRDGYTF
TRBJ1-1 - - TRBV7-3 TGTGCCAGCAGCCTGCAGGGACGGATGAACACTGAAGCTTTCTTT CASSLQGRMNTEAFF
TRBJ1-2 - - TRBV9 TGTGCCAGCAGCCCTCAGCTGGCCCCATTAGGCTACACCTTC CASSPQLAPLGYTF
TRBJ1-2 - TRBD1 TRBV19 TGTGCCAGTAGGGATTGGACAGGGGATGGCTACACCTTC CASRDWTGDGYTF
TRBJ2-2 once - TRBV7-9 TGTGCCAGCAGCGTAGGGGTTTCGCGTCAGGGGATAACCGGGGAGCTGTTTTTT CASSVGVSRQGITGELFF
TRBJ1-2 - - TRBV19 TGTGCCAGTAGTACTGGGATCGGCTATGGCTACACCTTC CASSTGIGYGYTF
TRBJ2-3 - - TRBV7-9 TGTGCCAGCAGCTCGACTAGAACAGATACGCAGTATTTT CASSSTRTDTQYF
TRBJ1-1 - - TRBV9 TGTGCCAGCAAGGCGGGGGAGGAGGCTTTCTTT CASKAGEEAFF
TRBJ2-4 once - TRBV7-9 TGTGCCAGCAGCTTAGCGCAAAACAGGGAGCACATTCAGTACTTC CASSLAQNREHIQYF
TRBJ2-3 - TRBD1 TRBV28 TGTGCCAGCAGTCCGGGGACAGGCCCCACAGATACGCAGTATTTT CASSPGTGPTDTQYF
TRBJ2-7 - - TRBV30 TGTGCCTGGAGTGTACCCCCGCAGCGCTACGAGCAGTACTTC CAWSVPPQRYEQYF
TRBJ2-1 once TRBD2 TRBV5-1 TGCGCCAGCAGCCTCCCTAGCGGGGGGGCCCTTGAGCAGTTCTTC CASSLPSGGALEQFF
TRBJ1-4 - - TRBV7-9 TGTGCCAGCAGCCCGCAGGTGGCCACAACTAATGAAAAACTGTTTTTT CASSPQVATTNEKLFF
TRBJ1-2 - TRBD1 TRBV6-4 TGTGCCAGCAGCCGGACAGGGGGCGACTATGGCTACACCTTC CASSRTGGDYGYTF
TRBJ2-2 - - TRBV27 TGTGCCAGCAGTTTTCGGGGGGCAGGCGGGGAGCTGTTTTTT CASSFRGAGGELFF
TRBJ1-4 few TRBD1 TRBV7-2 TGTGCCAGCAGCTTGGGGACAGTAACTAATGAAAAACTGTTTTTT CASSLGTVTNEKLFF
TRBJ1-5 - TRBD1 TRBV29-1 TGCAGCGTTGGACAGGGGTTGAATCAGCCCCAGCATTTT CSVGQGLNQPQHF
TRBJ1-4 - - TRBV15 TGTGCCACCAGCAGATCAGGGTTTAATGAAAAACTGTTTTTT CATSRSGFNEKLFF
TRBJ1-2 - - TRBV6-5 TGTGCCAGCAGTTATAGGCAGGGTGCGGCTGGCTACACCTTC CASSYRQGAAGYTF
TRBJ1-1 - - TRBV6-5 TGTGCCATACGTCCAGGTCTTAAGGGCACTGAAGCTTTCTTT CAIRPGLKGTEAFF
TRBJ2-6 - - TRBV18 TGTGCCAGCTCCCGAGGGCAGGCTGGGGCCAACGTCCTGACTTTC CASSRGQAGANVLTF
TRBJ2-3 - TRBD2 TRBV5-5 TGTGCCAGCAGCTGGGGGACTAGCGGGGCTAGCACAGATACGCAGTATTTT CASSWGTSGASTDTQYF
TRBJ1-4 - TRBD1 TRBV6-5 TGTGCCAGCAGTTCTCCGGGACAGGGGAATGAAAAACTGTTTTTT CASSSPGQGNEKLFF
TRBJ1-1 - - TRBV6-5 TGTGCCAGCCAGACAGAGCCCATGAACACTGAAGCTTTCTTT CASQTEPMNTEAFF
TRBJ1-1 - - TRBV3-1/TRBV3-2 TGTGCCAGCAGCCTACATCCGGGGGCTGAAGCTTTCTTT CASSLHPGAEAFF
TRBJ2-7 - - TRBV27 TGTGCCAGCAGTAAAGGCCTCGGGGTGTCCTACGAGCAGTACTTC CASSKGLGVSYEQYF
TRBJ2-3 - TRBD2 TRBV7-8 TGTGCCAGCAGCCTCAGCGGGGGGGGTGATACGCAGTATTTT CASSLSGGGDTQYF
TRBJ2-3 - TRBD1 TRBV5-1 TGCGCCAGCAGCTCGTGGACAGGGGGAAGCACAGATACGCAGTATTTT CASSSWTGGSTDTQYF
TRBJ1-5 - - TRBV3-1/TRBV3-2 TGTGCCAGCAGCCAGGGGCCCCAGCCCCAGCATTTT CASSQGPQPQHF
TRBJ2-7 - - TRBV3-1/TRBV3-2 TGTGCCAGCAGCCAAGACGGGGTCTACGAGCAGTACTTC CASSQDGVYEQYF
TRBJ2-7 few TRBD2 TRBV11-2 TGTGCCAGCAGCTTAGAGCCTAGCGGGAGAGAGCAGTACTTC CASSLEPSGREQYF
TRBJ1-1 - - TRBV20-1 TGCAGTGCTAGTTCGGGGTCGAGCACTGAAGCTTTCTTT CSASSGSSTEAFF
TRBJ2-3 once TRBD2 TRBV5-1 TGCGCCAGCAGCTTGGGTAGCGGGAGCCACACAGATACGCAGTATTTT CASSLGSGSHTDTQYF
TRBJ1-1 once - TRBV6-5 TGTGCCAGCAGTCGCTTCGGGGTGTACACTGAAGCTTTCTTT CASSRFGVYTEAFF
TRBJ2-1 - - TRBV6-5 TGTGCCAGCAGTTCCGGGACGCTCCCCTACAATGAGCAGTTCTTC CASSSGTLPYNEQFF
TRBJ2-2 - TRBD1 TRBV27 TGTGCCAGCAGGGGGACAGGGTTCACCGGGGAGCTGTTTTTT CASRGTGFTGELFF
TRBJ1-1 once TRBD1 TRBV18 TGTGCCAGCTCACTTTCTCTAATGGACAGGATGAACACTGAAGCTTTCTTT CASSLSLMDRMNTEAFF
TRBJ2-1 - - TRBV11-1 TGTGCCAGCAGCTTAGCCGGACATTCCAATGAGCAGTTCTTC CASSLAGHSNEQFF
TRBJ2-7 - TRBD2 TRBV2 TGTGCCAGCAGTGTTCTCGGGGGGGCGGGAGAGCAGTACTTC CASSVLGGAGEQYF
TRBJ1-5 - TRBD1 TRBV9 TGTGCCAGCAGCGTAGAACGGACAGGGGTGTGGAAACAGCCCCAGCATTTT CASSVERTGVWKQPQHF
TRBJ2-4 - TRBD2 TRBV6-6 TGTGCCAGCAGCCACAGACTAGCGGGAGAGCGCAACATTCAGTACTTC CASSHRLAGERNIQYF
TRBJ2-7 - - TRBV5-1 TGCGCCAGCAGCTTGGATGAGGCCTCCTACGAGCAGTACTTC CASSLDEASYEQYF
TRBJ2-5 - TRBD1 TRBV19 TGTGCCAGTAGTCCCGGACAGGGACAAGAGACCCAGTACTTC CASSPGQGQETQYF
TRBJ2-7 - TRBD2 TRBV2 TGTGCCAGCAGCCAGCGGGGTTTTGGAGGCTACTCCTACGAGCAGTACTTC CASSQRGFGGYSYEQYF